Listed below are T cell receptor beta chains from one sample, sequenced in a study of CD8 T cells in Susac syndrome. In TCRdb, the immunoSEQ multiplex PCR reads were re-called with MiXCR into one record per CDR3 protein. The data hold a few hundred thousand distinct CDR3 sequences, with around 93% observed a single time. Input material: CD4+ T cells from PBMCs. The receptors here all came from a human donor with multiple sclerosis. The CDR3 runs from the conserved cysteine through the conserved F or W. A D gene is named only where the DNA matches it firmly. Clone sizes are given selectively: once, few, many, or a class where the clone is expanded.

J gene,clone size,V gene,D gene,CDR3 DNA,CDR3 protein
TRBJ1-5,-,TRBV15,TRBD1,TGTGCCACCAGCAGAGAACCGGGACAGGGTCAGCCCCAGCATTTT,CATSREPGQGQPQHF
TRBJ1-6,-,TRBV3-1,-,TGTGCCAGCAGCCAAGATACGGGCCCAGCTTCACCCCTCCACTTT,CASSQDTGPASPLHF
TRBJ2-2,-,TRBV7-9,-,TGTGCCAGCAGCTTAGTTCTCCCCCACGCCGGGGAGCTGTTTTTT,CASSLVLPHAGELFF
TRBJ2-1,few,TRBV18,-,TGTGCCAGCTCACCACCGGGCTCCTACAATGAGCAGTTCTTC,CASSPPGSYNEQFF
TRBJ2-1,-,TRBV27,-,TGTGCCAGCAGCCGGATGAATGAGCAGTTCTTC,CASSRMNEQFF
TRBJ2-1,-,TRBV4-1,-,TGCGCCAGCAGCCAAGGGATAGTGAGCTCCTACAATGAGCAGTTCTTC,CASSQGIVSSYNEQFF
TRBJ1-2,once,TRBV29-1,-,TGCAGCGTTCGAGTTAGCTATGGCTACACCTTC,CSVRVSYGYTF
TRBJ1-4,-,TRBV2,-,TGTGCCATCCTAGAACGAGGTCCAACTAATGAAAAACTGTTTTTT,CAILERGPTNEKLFF
TRBJ1-2,-,TRBV20-1,-,TGCAGTGCTAGACATAGCGGACCCGATGGCTACACCTTC,CSARHSGPDGYTF
TRBJ2-5,-,TRBV20-1,TRBD2,TGCAGTGCTAGGGCCACTAGCGGGAGGCAAGAGACCCAGTACTTC,CSARATSGRQETQYF
TRBJ1-2,-,TRBV19,-,TGTGCCAGTAGTTCCCCGGGACAAAGTGCTGGCTACACCTTC,CASSSPGQSAGYTF
TRBJ2-1,-,TRBV4-1,TRBD2,TGCGCCAGCAGCCACCGAGCGGGAGTGACCTACAATGAGCAGTTCTTC,CASSHRAGVTYNEQFF
TRBJ1-5,-,TRBV29-1,TRBD1,TGCAGCGCGGGACAGGGAGGAGGCAATCAGCCCCAGCATTTT,CSAGQGGGNQPQHF
TRBJ1-1,-,TRBV30,TRBD1,TGTGCCTGGAGTCCACCAGGGGGATTTACTGAAGCTTTCTTT,CAWSPPGGFTEAFF
TRBJ1-5,once,TRBV12-3/TRBV12-4,-,TGTGCCAGCAGTTTAGCGCAAGGGGTTGGCAATCAGCCCCAGCATTTT,CASSLAQGVGNQPQHF
TRBJ1-2,-,TRBV10-3,-,TGTGCCATCAGTGAGTCGGACCAGGGAGGCTACACCTTC,CAISESDQGGYTF
TRBJ2-5,-,TRBV28,-,TGTGCCAGCACCCGGTGGGGGCTGGAGACCCAGTACTTC,CASTRWGLETQYF
TRBJ2-1,-,TRBV3-1,TRBD2,TGTGCCAGCAGCCGACTACCCAGACTAGCGGGAGGGGATGAGCAGTTCTTC,CASSRLPRLAGGDEQFF
TRBJ2-3,-,TRBV11-1,TRBD1,TGTGCCAGCAGCTTACCCGGACAGGGGAGAGTTACGCAGTATTTT,CASSLPGQGRVTQYF
TRBJ2-7,-,TRBV10-3,TRBD1,TGTGCCATCAGTGCATCCACCGGGACAGGGGCCAACGAGCAGTACTTC,CAISASTGTGANEQYF
TRBJ1-1,once,TRBV5-4,-,TGTGCCAGCGGGGCCCCCACTGAAGCTTTCTTT,CASGAPTEAFF
TRBJ2-3,-,TRBV5-1,TRBD1,TGCGCCAGCAGCCAAGGCGGACAGGGTTCCACAGATACGCAGTATTTT,CASSQGGQGSTDTQYF
TRBJ2-5,once,TRBV7-6,TRBD1,TGTGCCAGCAGCTTAGTCCCAGGGGGAAGGGAGACCCAGTACTTC,CASSLVPGGRETQYF
TRBJ2-2,once,TRBV7-2,-,TGTGCCAGCAGCCTAGTCCTAGTAGATAATGGCGGGGAGCTGTTTTTT,CASSLVLVDNGGELFF
TRBJ2-3,-,TRBV25-1,-,TGTGCCAGCAGAGGGCCCCATACGGAGGTTACGGATACGCAGTATTTT,CASRGPHTEVTDTQYF
TRBJ2-5,-,TRBV28,TRBD2,TGTGCCAGCGGAAGGGAGCGGGAGGGAGAGACCCAGTACTTC,CASGREREGETQYF
TRBJ2-3,-,TRBV5-1,-,TGCGCCAGCAGCTTGGGTCTGGGACCAAGCACAGATACGCAGTATTTT,CASSLGLGPSTDTQYF
TRBJ2-5,-,TRBV7-3,-,TGTGCCAGCAGCAGCGGCCGGGGGGCACAAGAGACCCAGTACTTC,CASSSGRGAQETQYF
TRBJ2-6,-,TRBV25-1,-,TGTGCCACACGGAAAACAGGCGGGGCCAACGTCCTGACTTTC,CATRKTGGANVLTF
TRBJ2-5,-,TRBV29-1,TRBD1,TGCAGCATGGGACAGGGAGAGACCCAGTACTTC,CSMGQGETQYF
TRBJ2-3,-,TRBV5-4,TRBD2,TGTGCCAGCAGCCCGGAGGGACTAGCGGGCACAGATACGCAGTATTTT,CASSPEGLAGTDTQYF
TRBJ1-1,-,TRBV29-1,-,TGCAGCGTTGAAGACGGGTGGACAGCGAACACTGAAGCTTTCTTT,CSVEDGWTANTEAFF
TRBJ2-1,-,TRBV6-1,-,TGTGCCAGCAGTCTCCTGGCGGGGCTAGCGCCTAATGAGCAGTTCTTC,CASSLLAGLAPNEQFF
TRBJ2-1,once,TRBV29-1,-,TGCAGCGCGACAGTGATCAATGAGCAGTTCTTC,CSATVINEQFF
TRBJ2-5,-,TRBV7-7,TRBD2,TGTGCCAGCAGCTTAGGGGGTAGCGGGGGGCCCCAAGAGACCCAGTACTTC,CASSLGGSGGPQETQYF
TRBJ1-2,-,TRBV27,-,TGTGCCAGCAGCTATAACCCCCTTGGGTATGGCTACACCTTC,CASSYNPLGYGYTF
TRBJ1-2,-,TRBV7-2,-,TGTGCCAGCAGCTTGGAGGCCCATGGCTACACCTTC,CASSLEAHGYTF
TRBJ2-5,-,TRBV30,-,TGTGCCTGGAGTGTGGGTCAAGAGACCCAGTACTTC,CAWSVGQETQYF
TRBJ1-1,-,TRBV7-9,-,TGTGCCAGCAGCTTAGACGTGAGTCGTAACACTGAAGCTTTCTTT,CASSLDVSRNTEAFF
TRBJ2-3,-,TRBV20-1,-,TGCAGTGCTAGAGATCGGCGGACAAATACGCAGTATTTT,CSARDRRTNTQYF
TRBJ2-2,-,TRBV9,-,TGTGCCAGCAGCGTAGCCTCTAGCGCGAACACCGGGGAGCTGTTTTTT,CASSVASSANTGELFF
TRBJ2-3,-,TRBV5-4,TRBD1,TGTGCCAGCAGCACCGGACAGGGTTCATGGGATACGCAGTATTTT,CASSTGQGSWDTQYF
TRBJ2-2,-,TRBV7-8,-,TGTGCCAGCAGCTATTCGGCAGGGACGGGTTTGGACACCGGGGAGCTGTTTTTT,CASSYSAGTGLDTGELFF
TRBJ2-5,-,TRBV6-5,TRBD2,TGTGCCAGCAGTCCCCCCCTAGCGGGGCAAGAGACCCAGTACTTC,CASSPPLAGQETQYF
TRBJ2-3,-,TRBV20-1,-,TGCAGTGCTAGTAGTAGGACCCTAATTGTGGATACGCAGTATTTT,CSASSRTLIVDTQYF
TRBJ2-5,-,TRBV28,TRBD1,TGTGCCAGCAGTTCTATTGGAGGACAGGGGGGAGAGACCCAGTACTTC,CASSSIGGQGGETQYF
TRBJ2-2,few,TRBV4-1,-,TGTGCCAGCAGCCAAGTAGGCGGCACCGGGGAGCTGTTTTTT,CASSQVGGTGELFF
TRBJ1-5,-,TRBV12-3/TRBV12-4,TRBD1,TGTGCCAGCAGTTCATGGGACAGCGCTCGGGGTCAGCCCCAGCATTTT,CASSSWDSARGQPQHF
TRBJ2-5,-,TRBV19,TRBD1,TGTGCCAGTAAAAGGGACAGGACCCGAGAGACCCAGTACTTC,CASKRDRTRETQYF
TRBJ2-3,-,TRBV27,-,TGTGCCAGTCGTCAGGGGAGCACAGATACGCAGTATTTT,CASRQGSTDTQYF
TRBJ1-1,-,TRBV30,-,TGTGCCTGGAGCGACTTGGCTGAAGCTTTCTTT,CAWSDLAEAFF
TRBJ1-1,-,TRBV5-1,-,TGCGCCAGCAGCTTGGCCATCGGGACCGGACCTGAAGCTTTCTTT,CASSLAIGTGPEAFF
TRBJ1-6,once,TRBV11-2,-,TGTGCCAGCAGCTTAGCGACAGCCAATTCACCCCTCCACTTT,CASSLATANSPLHF
TRBJ1-1,-,TRBV5-8,-,TGTGCCAGCAGTTTCTCAACCGGGCAGCGGCACACTGAAGCTTTCTTT,CASSFSTGQRHTEAFF
TRBJ2-7,-,TRBV5-1,TRBD1,TGCGCCAGCAGCTTGGATGGCAGGGGGCCGGGCGAGCAGTACTTC,CASSLDGRGPGEQYF
TRBJ1-5,-,TRBV24-1,TRBD1,TGTGCCACCAGTGAAGGACAGGGAAGGAGTCAGCCCCAGCATTTT,CATSEGQGRSQPQHF
TRBJ2-5,-,TRBV18,-,TGTGCCAGCTCACGCCAACGACTAGAGACCCAGTACTTC,CASSRQRLETQYF
TRBJ2-7,-,TRBV5-1,TRBD2,TGCGCCAGCAGCTTGGCAGGGTCCACTGGCGGGGGGCAGTACTTC,CASSLAGSTGGGQYF